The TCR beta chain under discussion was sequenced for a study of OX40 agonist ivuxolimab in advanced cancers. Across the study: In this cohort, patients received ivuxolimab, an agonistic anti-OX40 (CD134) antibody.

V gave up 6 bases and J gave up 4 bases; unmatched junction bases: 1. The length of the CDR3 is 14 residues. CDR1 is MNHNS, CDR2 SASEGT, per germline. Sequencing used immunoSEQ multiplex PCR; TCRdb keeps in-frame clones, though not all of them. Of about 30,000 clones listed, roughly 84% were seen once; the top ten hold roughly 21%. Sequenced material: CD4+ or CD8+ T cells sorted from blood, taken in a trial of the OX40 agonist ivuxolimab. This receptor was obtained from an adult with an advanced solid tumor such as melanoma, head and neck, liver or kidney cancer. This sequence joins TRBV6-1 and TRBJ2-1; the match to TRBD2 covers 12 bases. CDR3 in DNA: TGTGCCAGCAGCCTAGCGGGGGGGTACAATGAGCAGTTCTTC. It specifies CASSLAGGYNEQFF.